One and the same sample provided the 12 T cell receptor beta chains below, sequenced in a study of T cell repertoires in cytomegalovirus infection. TCRdb reprocessed the reads via MiXCR and lists one record per CDR3 protein. The sample records a few hundred thousand distinct CDR3 sequences, around a third being singletons. These receptors' antigens are unknown. The specimen was cultured PBMCs, collected from culture after CMV antigen stimulation. All receptors derive from a human donor in good health (CMV status not recorded). Some clones in this sample may be carry-over from other donors' samples.

The V gene is TRBV5-4, the J gene TRBJ2-3; 10 bases are a match to TRBD2. The length of the CDR3 is 18 residues. V lost 0 bases and J lost 6; bases outside the gene matches: 13. Germline CDR1 reads SGHNT; CDR2 reads YYREEE (reference sequence). The CDR3 sequence is CASSLAGQREGNKDTQYF. The CDR3 DNA sequence: TGTGCCAGCAGCTTGGCCGGCCAGCGGGAGGGAAATAAGGATACGCAGTATTTT.

There are a few counts of this clonotype. This sequence joins TRBV7-3 and TRBJ2-6; no definite D call. The CDR3 totals 18 residues. V was shortened by 5 bases and J by 0 bases, with 17 bases between the two germline ends. From germline, CDR1 is SGHTA and CDR2 FQGTGA. CDR3 sequence: CASSPSPWAASGANVLTF. Written as DNA, the CDR3 is TGTGCCAGCAGCCCATCCCCATGGGCGGCCTCTGGGGCCAACGTCCTGACTTTC. The full variable domain, with the rest looked up from reference TRBV7-3 and TRBJ2-6, is GAGVSQTPSNKVTEKGKYVELRCDPISGHTALYWYRQSLGQGPEFLIYFQGTGAADDSGLPNDRFFAVRPEGSVSTLKIQRTERGDSAVYLCASSPSPWAASGANVLTFGAGSRLTVL.

The chain couples TRBV18 to TRBJ2-3, with D possibly being TRBD2 (6 bases). The V gene's germline CDR1 is KGHSH and CDR2 LQKENI. The length of the CDR3 is 16 residues. V was pared by 4 bases and J by 2 bases, with 16 bases between. DNA of the CDR3: TGTGCCAGCTCACTTGAGGGACTGACCGCCACAGATACGCAGTATTTT. Its translation: CASSLEGLTATDTQYF.

This chain uses TRBV19 with TRBJ2-3; TRBD2 matches at 7 bases. Per the germline V gene, CDR1 is LNHDA and CDR2 is SQIVND (reference sequence). The length of the CDR3 is 16 residues. The V and J ends lost 1 base and 9 bases, in that order; junction bases with no gene match: 13. The CDR3 reads CASSIGNSGSSGTQYF. In nucleotides, the CDR3 is TGTGCCAGTAGTATAGGAAATAGCGGGTCGAGCGGGACGCAGTATTTT.

The rearrangement uses TRBV6-5 and TRBJ2-1; TRBD2 matches 8 bases. CDR3 length: 14 residues. Germline-derived CDR1 and CDR2 are MNHEY and SVGAGI. The CDR3 sequence: CVSQSGSFYNEQFF. In DNA form, the CDR3 reads TGTGTTTCACAGAGCGGGAGCTTCTACAATGAGCAGTTCTTC.

This chain joins TRBV20-1 and TRBJ2-1; the match to TRBD2 covers 7 bases. The CDR3 is 13 amino acids. Germline loops: CDR1 DFQATT, CDR2 SNEGSKA (reference sequence). The ends lost 1 base at V and 6 bases at J; junction bases unmatched: 3. The CDR3 here is CSARVRTSNEQFF. CDR3 DNA sequence: TGCAGTGCTAGAGTTAGGACTAGCAATGAGCAGTTCTTC.

The CDR3 bases are TGCAGTGCTCCCCCTAGCGGGAGGACCTACAATGAGCAGTTCTTC. Translating gives CSAPPSGRTYNEQFF. J is TRBJ2-1 and V is TRBV20-1, with 11 bases aligning to TRBD2. Germline values: CDR1 DFQATT, CDR2 SNEGSKA (reference sequence). The CDR3 covers 15 residues. After removal of 5 bases from V and 2 bases from J, the junction contained 5 bases not matched to a gene.

The chain carries TRBV7-2 and TRBJ1-1; D is possibly TRBD1 (6 bases). This CDR3 is 15 amino acids long. Germline values: CDR1 SGHTA, CDR2 FQGNSA. The V end was cut by 4 bases, the J end by 1 base, with 13 bases between. CDR3 in DNA: TGTGCCAGCAGCTCCCCGGGGGCGAAGAACACTGAAGCTTTCTTT. Translation: CASSSPGAKNTEAFF.

This clonotype was seen more than once but under ten times. The chain couples TRBV7-9 to TRBJ2-5; 11 positions agree with TRBD2. Germline V gene sequence: CDR1 SEHNR, CDR2 FQNEAQ (reference sequence). Unmatched junction bases numbered 9, after V lost 1 base and J lost 5 bases. The CDR3 is 17 residues long. The CDR3 is CASSLGTTSGSRETQYF. CDR3 sequence (DNA): TGTGCCAGCAGCTTAGGGACAACTAGCGGGAGTCGGGAGACCCAGTACTTC. Full variable domain (missing parts from reference TRBV7-9 and TRBJ2-5): DTGVSQNPRHKITKRGQNVTFRCDPISEHNRLYWYRQTLGQGPEFLTYFQNEAQLEKSRLLSDRFSAERPKGSFSTLEIQRTEQGDSAMYLCASSLGTTSGSRETQYFGPGTRLLVL.

This chain links TRBV7-9 with TRBJ2-3; D possibly corresponds to TRBD2 (5 bases). The CDR3 has 13 residues. The ends were cut back, 2 bases at V and 5 bases at J, with 8 bases in the middle. Germline values: CDR1 SEHNR, CDR2 FQNEAQ (reference sequence). CDR3 nucleotides: TGTGCCAGCAGCTTAATGGGAGTAGATACGCAGTATTTT. Protein: CASSLMGVDTQYF. The full variable domain, in which reference TRBV7-9 and TRBJ2-3 provide the parts outside the CDR3, is DTGVSQNPRHKITKRGQNVTFRCDPISEHNRLYWYRQTLGQGPEFLTYFQNEAQLEKSRLLSDRFSAERPKGSFSTLEIQRTEQGDSAMYLCASSLMGVDTQYFGPGTRLTVL.

The chain is built from TRBV12-3 or TRBV12-4 and TRBJ2-1; 11 bases agree with TRBD2. The CDR3 has 14 amino acids. The ends lost 6 bases at V and 4 bases at J; junction bases unmatched: 2. This CDR3 is CASRLAGEYNEQFF. In DNA form, the CDR3 reads TGTGCCAGCAGACTAGCGGGAGAATACAATGAGCAGTTCTTC.

The chain uses TRBV28 and TRBJ2-3; D is perhaps TRBD1 or TRBD2 (5 bases each). Germline values: CDR1 MDHEN, CDR2 SYDVKM. This CDR3 has 16 amino acids. V lost 8 bases and J 4 bases, leaving 22 bases between the germline ends. The chain's CDR3 is CASGRGLVSGPDTQYF. In DNA form, the CDR3 reads TGTGCCAGCGGTAGAGGGTTAGTCTCGGGGCCAGATACGCAGTATTTT.